Below, 15 T cell receptor beta chains from the same sample are listed, as sequenced in a study of blood T cell repertoires in COVID-19. TCRdb's copy holds only in-frame clones and misses some; the assay was immunoSEQ multiplex PCR. The sample includes 410,000 or so clones, about nine tenths of them seen just once. Source material: peripheral blood. These TCRs come from a woman aged 40 to 50 with COVID-19, enrolled during active disease.

The chain links TRBV7-2 to TRBJ2-2; 8 bases fit TRBD1. Germline CDR1 is SGHTA and CDR2 is FQGNSA. This CDR3 has 13 residues. The junction had 3 bases not matched to a gene; V was cut back by 5 bases and J by 7 bases. The CDR3 loop is CASSRDRFGELFF. CDR3 sequence (DNA): TGTGCCAGCAGCCGGGACAGGTTCGGGGAGCTGTTTTTT.

The chain joins TRBV7-2 to TRBJ2-3, with a possible D match to TRBD1 (6 bases). V lost 2 bases to trimming and J lost 1 base, with 16 bases between them. This CDR3 comprises 17 residues. Germline lookup yields CDR1 SGHTA and CDR2 FQGNSA. CDR3 residues: CASSLQGSRSGTDTQYF. As DNA, the CDR3 is TGTGCCAGCAGCTTACAGGGGTCTCGAAGTGGCACAGATACGCAGTATTTT. Full variable domain (missing parts from reference TRBV7-2 and TRBJ2-3): GAGVSQSPSNKVTEKGKDVELRCDPISGHTALYWYRQSLGQGLEFLIYFQGNSAPDKSGLPSDRFSAERTGGSVSTLTIQRTQQEDSAVYLCASSLQGSRSGTDTQYFGPGTRLTVL.

The chain employs TRBV9 and TRBJ2-1; the D gene is possibly TRBD1 (5 bases). V was clipped by 2 bases and J by 8 bases, with 26 bases between them. Germline-derived CDR1 and CDR2 are SGDLS and YYNGEE. This CDR3 comprises 18 residues. CDR3 sequence reads: CASSVGIFVGQLRDEQFF. The CDR3 nucleotides read TGTGCCAGCAGCGTCGGAATATTCGTTGGACAACTTCGCGATGAGCAGTTCTTC. Based on the CDR3 plus reference TRBV9 and TRBJ2-1, the full variable domain is DSGVTQTPKHLITATGQRVTLRCSPRSGDLSVYWYQQSLDQGLQFLIQYYNGEERAKGNILERFSAQQFPDLHSELNLSSLELGDSALYFCASSVGIFVGQLRDEQFFGPGTRLTVL.

This sequence joins TRBV7-2 and TRBJ1-2, with 9 bases matching TRBD1. In germline, CDR1 is SGHTA, CDR2 FQGNSA. This CDR3 has 14 amino acids. V shed 3 bases, J shed 4 bases, and the junction held 3 bases outside the gene matches. CDR3 sequence reads: CASSLGTGFYGYTF. In nucleotides, the CDR3 is TGTGCCAGCAGCTTGGGGACAGGGTTCTATGGCTACACCTTC.

The chain has TRBV28 and TRBJ1-2; a weak D match, TRBD1 (6 bases). This CDR3 comprises 11 residues. Germline V gene sequence: CDR1 MDHEN, CDR2 SYDVKM. Trimming left V 8 bases short and J 4 bases short, with 8 bases between. The chain's CDR3 is CASSDSYGYTF. In nucleotides, the CDR3 is TGTGCCAGCTCGGACAGCTATGGCTACACCTTC.

The V and J genes are TRBV5-6 and TRBJ2-7; 7 bases fit TRBD1. The CDR3 covers 16 residues. Germline V gene lookup returns CDR1 SGHDT and CDR2 YYEEEE. V lost 0 bases and J lost 2; bases outside the gene matches: 8. This chain's CDR3 is CASSLDPGTVPYEQYF. Here the CDR3 DNA reads TGTGCCAGCAGCTTGGACCCCGGGACAGTTCCCTACGAGCAGTACTTC.

The V call is TRBV19, the J call TRBJ1-5, with 7 bases matching TRBD1. The CDR3 extends over 14 amino acids. Germline CDR1 reads LNHDA; CDR2 reads SQIVND (reference sequence). The V segment lost 5 bases and the J segment 4 bases; nucleotides outside the gene matches: 5. As DNA, the CDR3 is TGTGCCAGTAGTGGCGGGACAGATAATCAGCCCCAGCATTTT. As protein: CASSGGTDNQPQHF.

The J gene is TRBJ1-2, the V gene TRBV6-5; 7 nucleotides align to TRBD1. Germline trimming cut 5 bases from V and 4 bases from J; bases unmatched to any gene: 10. The CDR3 spans 15 residues. Germline loops: CDR1 MNHEY, CDR2 SVGAGI. CDR3 sequence (DNA): TGTGCCAGCAGTAGAGACAGGGTCCCGGGCTATGGCTACACCTTC. Translated, it gives CASSRDRVPGYGYTF.

This sequence joins TRBV3-1 (or the pseudogene TRBV3-2) and TRBJ2-1, with 15 nucleotides matching TRBD2. This CDR3 is built from 20 residues. Germline V gives CDR1 LGHDT, CDR2 YNNKEL (reference sequence). Trimming cost V 1 base and J 7 bases; bases outside gene matches: 14. The CDR3 spells CASSQVSGTSGGFPRNEQFF. The CDR3 DNA follows: TGTGCCAGCAGCCAAGTTAGTGGGACTAGCGGGGGGTTCCCTCGGAATGAGCAGTTCTTC.

The V call is TRBV12-5, the J call TRBJ2-1; D is ambiguous. The ends were cut back, 2 bases at V and 4 bases at J, with 6 bases in the middle. The CDR3 is 13 amino acids. Germline V gene data show CDR1 as LGHNT and CDR2 as FRNRAP. The CDR3 coding sequence is TGTGCTAGTGGTTTGAATCCTTACAATGAGCAGTTCTTC. Protein: CASGLNPYNEQFF.

This chain joins TRBV9 and TRBJ2-3, with 11 bases matching TRBD2. The CDR3 has 15 amino acids. Germline lookup yields CDR1 SGDLS and CDR2 YYNGEE. With 0 bases clipped from V and 8 bases from J, the junction kept 5 bases outside the gene matches. CDR3 sequence reads: CASSVVAGTSGTQYF. Here the CDR3 DNA reads TGTGCCAGCAGCGTAGTGGCAGGGACTAGCGGTACGCAGTATTTT.

The V gene is TRBV7-2, the J gene TRBJ1-6; D is uncertain. The ends were cut back, 1 base at V and 13 bases at J, with 11 bases in the middle. Germline V gene data show CDR1 as SGHTA and CDR2 as FQGNSA. This CDR3 is 13 amino acids long. CDR3 in DNA: TGTGCCAGCAGCTTAGGGGGTACTAGCCCCCTCCACTTT. It translates to CASSLGGTSPLHF.

This sequence joins TRBV7-9 and TRBJ1-1, with 7 bases matching TRBD1. CDR3 length equals 19 residues. Trimming at V came to 2 bases and at J to 6 bases, leaving 21 bases not matched to a gene. Germline loops: CDR1 SEHNR, CDR2 FQNEAQ (reference sequence). The CDR3 DNA sequence: TGTGCCAGCAGCTTACTACGAGGGTCGACAGGGAACGAGTTTTCTGAAGCTTTCTTT. Protein sequence: CASSLLRGSTGNEFSEAFF. The full variable domain, its missing parts supplied by reference TRBV7-9 and TRBJ1-1, is DTGVSQNPRHKITKRGQNVTFRCDPISEHNRLYWYRQTLGQGPEFLTYFQNEAQLEKSRLLSDRFSAERPKGSFSTLEIQRTEQGDSAMYLCASSLLRGSTGNEFSEAFFGQGTRLTVV.

A single count supports this clone. The gene calls are TRBV30 and TRBJ1-1; D uncertain. Looked up from germline, CDR1 is GTSNPN and CDR2 is SVGIG (reference sequence). V lost 0 bases and J lost 4, with 15 bases in between. The CDR3 length is 15 residues. The CDR3 coding sequence is TGTGCCTGGAGTGTACTTTCCTCCGTCGGCACTGAAGCTTTCTTT. It specifies CAWSVLSSVGTEAFF.

This rearrangement joins TRBV2 to TRBJ2-7; 10 bases match TRBD1. The CDR3 extends over 15 amino acids. The V gene end was trimmed by 7 bases and the J gene end by 1 base; junction bases not matched to a gene: 7. From germline, CDR1 is SNHLY and CDR2 FYNNEI. CDR3 nucleotides: TGTGCCAGCACCCGGACAGGGGGACTTTCCTACGAGCAGTACTTC. This encodes CASTRTGGLSYEQYF.